These T cell receptor beta chains were read from a single sample in a study of OX40 agonist ivuxolimab in advanced cancers. Using immunoSEQ multiplex PCR, the repertoire was profiled, and TCRdb retains in-frame clones only, with some absent. There are under 90,000 clones in the sample; around nine tenths occur only once, and less than 1% lies in the top ten. Sequenced material: CD4+ or CD8+ T cells sorted from blood, taken in a trial of the OX40 agonist ivuxolimab. The receptors here all came from an adult with an advanced solid tumor such as melanoma, head and neck, liver or kidney cancer. Both conserved end residues are part of each CDR3. The D gene is left open where the match is weak. For some rows the clone size is stated as once, few or many, or as a class when expanded; others skip it.

d_gene	j_gene	v_gene	abundance	CDR3aa	CDR3nt
-	TRBJ2-7	TRBV7-2	-	CASSLVGGPYEQYF	TGTGCCAGCAGCTTAGTGGGGGGCCCCTACGAGCAGTACTTC
TRBD1	TRBJ1-6	TRBV5-6	-	CASSLPGGYNSPLHF	TGTGCCAGCAGCTTGCCAGGGGGCTATAATTCACCCCTCCACTTT
TRBD2	TRBJ2-3	TRBV6-4	once	CASSDQAGGPNTQYF	TGTGCCAGCAGTGACCAGGCGGGAGGGCCGAATACGCAGTATTTT
-	TRBJ2-5	TRBV29-1	-	CSVFGPETQYF	TGCAGCGTTTTCGGCCCGGAGACCCAGTACTTC
-	TRBJ2-3	TRBV4-2	-	CASSQRQHTDTQYF	TGTGCCAGCAGCCAACGACAGCACACAGATACGCAGTATTTT
TRBD1	TRBJ2-7	TRBV19	-	CASSILGQGADEQYF	TGTGCCAGTAGTATCTTGGGACAGGGGGCGGACGAGCAGTACTTC
-	TRBJ1-2	TRBV6-6	-	CASRGSGGDTNYGYTF	TGTGCCAGCAGGGGATCGGGGGGCGATACTAACTATGGCTACACCTTC
TRBD2	TRBJ2-7	TRBV10-3	-	CAISLREREFGYEQYF	TGTGCCATCAGTTTGAGGGAGCGGGAGTTTGGCTACGAGCAGTACTTC
-	TRBJ1-5	TRBV5-5	-	CASSLEGGSNQPQHF	TGTGCCAGCAGCTTGGAGGGGGGAAGCAATCAGCCCCAGCATTTT
-	TRBJ1-2	TRBV7-9	-	CASSLGPRGRSYGYTF	TGTGCCAGCAGCTTAGGCCCGAGGGGGAGGAGCTATGGCTACACCTTC
-	TRBJ1-1	TRBV25-1	-	CASSDRSGTYSEAFF	TGTGCCAGCAGTGATCGATCCGGGACGTACTCTGAAGCTTTCTTT
-	TRBJ2-1	TRBV14	-	CASSRQVVLEQFF	TGTGCCAGCAGCCGACAGGTTGTTCTTGAGCAGTTCTTC
-	TRBJ2-5	TRBV18	-	CASSPQTGSQETQYF	TGTGCCAGCTCACCCCAAACTGGGTCCCAAGAGACCCAGTACTTC
TRBD1	TRBJ2-5	TRBV30	-	CAWSRTGFMETQYF	TGTGCCTGGAGTCGGACAGGGTTTATGGAGACCCAGTACTTC
TRBD1	TRBJ1-4	TRBV27	-	CASSFRGQGYEKLFF	TGTGCCAGCAGTTTTAGGGGACAGGGTTATGAAAAACTGTTTTTT
-	TRBJ1-1	TRBV15	-	CATSRAGFRNTEAFF	TGTGCCACCAGCAGAGCCGGGTTCCGGAACACTGAAGCTTTCTTT
-	TRBJ2-7	TRBV5-1	-	CASSSFTARGEQYF	TGCGCCAGCAGCTCGTTTACCGCGAGGGGAGAGCAGTACTTC
-	TRBJ2-3	TRBV27	-	CASSLYLAPDTQYF	TGTGCCAGCAGTTTATACCTAGCGCCAGATACGCAGTATTTT
TRBD1	TRBJ1-5	TRBV30	-	CAWSPGQGNLQPQHF	TGTGCCTGGAGCCCGGGACAGGGAAATTTGCAGCCCCAGCATTTT
TRBD2	TRBJ2-7	TRBV11-2	-	CASSLPGTSGRAGGEQYF	TGTGCCAGCAGCTTACCCGGGACTAGCGGGAGGGCCGGGGGCGAGCAGTACTTC
TRBD1	TRBJ2-1	TRBV28	-	CASSLMGQGFYNEQFF	TGTGCCAGCAGTTTAATGGGACAGGGTTTTTACAATGAGCAGTTCTTC
-	TRBJ1-1	TRBV30	-	CAWRRAGVQNTEAFF	TGTGCCTGGAGGCGTGCAGGGGTCCAGAACACTGAAGCTTTCTTT
-	TRBJ2-7	TRBV5-6	-	CASSKTTYEQYF	TGTGCCAGCAGCAAAACCACCTACGAGCAGTACTTC
-	TRBJ1-2	TRBV19	-	CASNQDGGVVYGYTF	TGTGCCAGTAATCAGGACGGTGGTGTGGTCTATGGCTACACCTTC
-	TRBJ2-7	TRBV28	-	CASRSGTPSYEQYF	TGTGCCAGCCGGTCTGGGACACCTTCCTACGAGCAGTACTTC
-	TRBJ2-7	TRBV11-2	-	CASSLRAGNYEQYF	TGTGCCAGCAGCTTAAGGGCAGGGAACTACGAGCAGTACTTC
TRBD1	TRBJ1-1	TRBV6-9	-	CASTRTGTGDTEAFF	TGTGCCAGCACGCGAACCGGGACAGGTGACACTGAAGCTTTCTTT
-	TRBJ2-4	TRBV9	once	CASSVGPAKNIQYF	TGTGCCAGCAGCGTCGGACCCGCCAAAAACATTCAGTACTTC
-	TRBJ2-7	TRBV9	-	CASSVRDTPDYEQYF	TGTGCCAGCAGCGTGAGAGACACCCCCGACTACGAGCAGTACTTC
-	TRBJ1-1	TRBV27	-	CASGDNMNTEAFF	TGTGCCAGCGGGGACAATATGAACACTGAAGCTTTCTTT
TRBD1	TRBJ2-7	TRBV28	-	CASSFPFRAGGTYEQYF	TGTGCCAGCAGTTTCCCCTTTAGGGCAGGGGGCACCTACGAGCAGTACTTC
TRBD2	TRBJ2-7	TRBV10-1	once	CASRAPRLAGNYEQYF	TGCGCCAGCAGGGCCCCTCGACTAGCGGGAAATTACGAGCAGTACTTC
TRBD1	TRBJ2-7	TRBV5-6	-	CASRWTGGAGSYSYEQYF	TGTGCCAGCAGGTGGACAGGGGGCGCCGGGAGTTACTCCTACGAGCAGTACTTC
TRBD1	TRBJ2-1	TRBV18	once	CASSPRQGSSYNEQFF	TGTGCCAGCTCACCACGACAGGGGAGCTCCTACAATGAGCAGTTCTTC
TRBD2	TRBJ2-1	TRBV14	-	CASSRTSGAYNEQFF	TGTGCCAGCAGCAGGACTAGCGGAGCGTACAATGAGCAGTTCTTC
TRBD1	TRBJ1-5	TRBV28	-	CASRTVSRGDQPQHF	TGTGCCAGCAGAACAGTGAGCAGGGGGGATCAGCCCCAGCATTTT
TRBD1	TRBJ2-1	TRBV19	-	CASSPYGTVYNEQFF	TGTGCCAGTAGTCCCTACGGGACAGTCTACAATGAGCAGTTCTTC
-	TRBJ2-7	TRBV6-5	-	CASSYSEKGAYEQYF	TGTGCCAGCAGTTACTCGGAAAAGGGAGCCTACGAGCAGTACTTC
-	TRBJ1-2	TRBV14	-	CASSPPGHYGYTF	TGTGCCAGCAGCCCCCCGGGACACTATGGCTACACCTTC
-	TRBJ2-7	TRBV9	-	CASSPRPDTNTHEQYF	TGTGCCAGCAGCCCCCGACCGGACACCAATACCCACGAGCAGTACTTC
-	TRBJ2-3	TRBV27	-	CASSPSGGTQYF	TGTGCCAGCAGCCCATCAGGAGGTACGCAGTATTTT
-	TRBJ1-2	TRBV28	-	CASSPGPYGYTF	TGTGCCAGCAGTCCGGGACCATATGGCTACACCTTC
TRBD2	TRBJ2-7	TRBV18	-	CASSPQGLAGTYEQYF	TGTGCCAGCTCACCCCAAGGACTAGCGGGAACCTACGAGCAGTACTTC
-	TRBJ1-1	TRBV7-2	-	CASSLLYSALLNTEAFF	TGTGCCAGCAGCTTATTATACAGCGCTTTATTGAACACTGAAGCTTTCTTT
-	TRBJ2-7	TRBV6-5	-	CASSYSGRRSYEQYF	TGTGCCAGCAGTTACTCGGGCAGGCGCTCCTACGAGCAGTACTTC
-	TRBJ2-6	TRBV7-9	-	CASSLVGWTAGGANVLTF	TGTGCCAGCAGCTTAGTAGGGTGGACCGCTGGCGGGGCCAACGTCCTGACTTTC
-	TRBJ2-7	TRBV6-5	-	CASSYPGSNQQYF	TGTGCCAGCAGTTACCCAGGGAGTAACCAGCAGTACTTC
TRBD1	TRBJ2-7	TRBV6-5	-	CASRRGRTYEQYF	TGTGCCAGCCGTAGGGGGCGCACTTACGAGCAGTACTTC
TRBD1	TRBJ1-1	TRBV30	-	CAWKSTGSTEAFF	TGTGCCTGGAAGTCGACAGGGAGCACTGAAGCTTTCTTT
-	TRBJ2-1	TRBV7-3	-	CASSSLGGYNEQFF	TGTGCCAGCAGCTCCCTAGGGGGCTACAATGAGCAGTTCTTC
TRBD2	TRBJ2-4	TRBV11-3	-	CASSMTSGNIQYF	TGTGCCAGCAGCATGACTAGCGGAAACATTCAGTACTTC
-	TRBJ1-2	TRBV11-2	-	CASSLGGFNYGYTF	TGTGCCAGCAGCTTAGGGGGATTCAACTATGGCTACACCTTC